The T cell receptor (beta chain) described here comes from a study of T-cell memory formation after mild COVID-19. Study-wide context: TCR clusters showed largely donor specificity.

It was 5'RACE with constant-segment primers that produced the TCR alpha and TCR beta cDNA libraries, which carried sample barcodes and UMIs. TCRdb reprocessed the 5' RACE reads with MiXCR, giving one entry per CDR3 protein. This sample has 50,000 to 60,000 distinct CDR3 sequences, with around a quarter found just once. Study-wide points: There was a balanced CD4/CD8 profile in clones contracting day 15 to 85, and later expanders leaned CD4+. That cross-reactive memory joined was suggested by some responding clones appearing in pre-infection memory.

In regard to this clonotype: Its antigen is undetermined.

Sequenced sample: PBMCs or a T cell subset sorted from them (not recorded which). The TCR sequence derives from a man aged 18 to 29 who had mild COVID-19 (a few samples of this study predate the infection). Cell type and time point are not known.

The CDR3 DNA is TGTGCCAGCAGCCGAGAGAGGCAAACGCAGTATTTT. Protein product: CASSRERQTQYF. This sequence joins TRBV7-2 and TRBJ2-3; D remains unclear. The germline V and J ends were trimmed by 5 bases and 9 bases, with 12 bases remaining between them. The length of the CDR3 is 12 residues. Germline-derived CDR1 and CDR2 are SGHTA and FQGNSA. The full variable domain, its missing parts supplied by reference TRBV7-2 and TRBJ2-3, is GAGVSQSPSNKVTEKGKDVELRCDPISGHTALYWYRQSLGQGLEFLIYFQGNSAPDKSGLPSDRFSAERTGGSVSTLTIQRTQQEDSAVYLCASSRERQTQYFGPGTRLTVL.